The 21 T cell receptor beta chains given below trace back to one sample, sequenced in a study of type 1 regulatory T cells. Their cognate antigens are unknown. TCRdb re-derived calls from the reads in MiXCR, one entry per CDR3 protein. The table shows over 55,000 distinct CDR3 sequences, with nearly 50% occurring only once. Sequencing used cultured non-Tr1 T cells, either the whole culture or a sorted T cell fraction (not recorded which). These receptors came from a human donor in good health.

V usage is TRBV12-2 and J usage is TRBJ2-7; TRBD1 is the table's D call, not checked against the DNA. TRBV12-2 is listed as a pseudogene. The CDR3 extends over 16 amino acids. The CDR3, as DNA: TGTGCAAGTCGCCCCCGGGACAGCGCCTGGCCCTACGAGCAGTACTTC. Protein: CASRPRDSAWPYEQYF.

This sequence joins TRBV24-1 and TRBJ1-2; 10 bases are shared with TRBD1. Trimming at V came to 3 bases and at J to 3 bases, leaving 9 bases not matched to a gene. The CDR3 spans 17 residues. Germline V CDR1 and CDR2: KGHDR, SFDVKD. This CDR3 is CATSDTPGTGDHYGYTF. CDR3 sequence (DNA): TGTGCCACCAGTGATACGCCCGGGACAGGGGACCACTATGGCTACACCTTC.

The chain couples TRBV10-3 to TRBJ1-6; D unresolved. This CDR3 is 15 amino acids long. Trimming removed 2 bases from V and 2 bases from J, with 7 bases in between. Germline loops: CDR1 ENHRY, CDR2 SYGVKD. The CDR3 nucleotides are TGTGCCATCAGTGAGGGCACTGCCTATAATTCACCCCTCCACTTT. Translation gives CAISEGTAYNSPLHF.

This chain's CDR3 is CAGHASGTGNGYTF. CDR3 DNA: TGTGCCGGTCATGCTTCCGGGACAGGTAACGGCTACACCTTC. The chain employs TRBV12-3 or TRBV12-4 and TRBJ1-2, with 8 bases that match TRBD1. V was clipped by 11 bases and J by 8 bases; unmatched bases: 16. The CDR3 loop spans 14 amino acids.

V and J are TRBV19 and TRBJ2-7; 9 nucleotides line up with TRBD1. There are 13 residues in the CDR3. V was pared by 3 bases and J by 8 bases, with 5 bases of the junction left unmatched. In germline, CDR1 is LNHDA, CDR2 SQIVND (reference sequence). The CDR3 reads CASSIGDRGKQYF. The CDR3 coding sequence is TGTGCCAGTAGTATTGGTGACAGGGGGAAGCAGTACTTC.

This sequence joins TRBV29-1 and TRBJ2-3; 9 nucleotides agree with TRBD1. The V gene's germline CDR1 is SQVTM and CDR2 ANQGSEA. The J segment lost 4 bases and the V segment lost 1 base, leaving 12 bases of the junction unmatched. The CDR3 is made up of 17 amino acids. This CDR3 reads CSVEAPPGTGRPDTQYF. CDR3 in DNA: TGCAGCGTTGAAGCCCCCCCCGGGACAGGGAGGCCAGATACGCAGTATTTT.

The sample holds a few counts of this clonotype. CDR3 nucleotide sequence: TGTGCCAGCAGTTTATCTCGGGACAGGGCCCAGCCCCAGCATTTT. Its translation: CASSLSRDRAQPQHF. The V gene is TRBV27, the J gene TRBJ1-5; 9 bases agree with TRBD1. The germline V gene has CDR1 MNHEY and CDR2 SMNVEV (reference sequence). The junction had 4 bases not matched to a gene; V was cut back by 0 bases and J by 7 bases. This CDR3 has 15 residues.

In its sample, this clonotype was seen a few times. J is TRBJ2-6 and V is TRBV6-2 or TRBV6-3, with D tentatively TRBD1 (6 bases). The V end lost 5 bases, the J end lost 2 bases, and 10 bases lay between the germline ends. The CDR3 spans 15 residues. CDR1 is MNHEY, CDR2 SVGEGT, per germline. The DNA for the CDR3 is TGTGCCAGCAGTCCCACAGGGCCTGGGGCCAACGTCCTGACTTTC. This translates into CASSPTGPGANVLTF.

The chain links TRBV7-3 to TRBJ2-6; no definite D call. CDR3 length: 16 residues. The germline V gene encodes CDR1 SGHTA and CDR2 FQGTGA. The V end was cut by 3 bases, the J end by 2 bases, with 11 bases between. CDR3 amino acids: CASSFVPPTGANVLTF. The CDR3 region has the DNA TGTGCCAGCAGCTTCGTTCCGCCCACTGGGGCCAACGTCCTGACTTTC. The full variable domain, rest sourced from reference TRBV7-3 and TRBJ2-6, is GAGVSQTPSNKVTEKGKYVELRCDPISGHTALYWYRQSLGQGPEFLIYFQGTGAADDSGLPNDRFFAVRPEGSVSTLKIQRTERGDSAVYLCASSFVPPTGANVLTFGAGSRLTVL.

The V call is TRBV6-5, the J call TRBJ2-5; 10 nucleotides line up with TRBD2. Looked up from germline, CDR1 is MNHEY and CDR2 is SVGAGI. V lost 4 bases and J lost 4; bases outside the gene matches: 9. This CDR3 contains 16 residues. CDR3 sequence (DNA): TGTGCCAGCAGTTTAATGAGCGGGGGGGTCGGAGAGACCCAGTACTTC. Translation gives CASSLMSGGVGETQYF.

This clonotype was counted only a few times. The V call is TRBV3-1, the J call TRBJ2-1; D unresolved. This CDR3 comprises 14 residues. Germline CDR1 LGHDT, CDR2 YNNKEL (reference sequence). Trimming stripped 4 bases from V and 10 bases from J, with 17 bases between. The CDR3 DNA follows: TGTGCCAGCAGCCCCGTTCCAGGTTCTGGGGAGCAGTTCTTC. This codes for CASSPVPGSGEQFF.

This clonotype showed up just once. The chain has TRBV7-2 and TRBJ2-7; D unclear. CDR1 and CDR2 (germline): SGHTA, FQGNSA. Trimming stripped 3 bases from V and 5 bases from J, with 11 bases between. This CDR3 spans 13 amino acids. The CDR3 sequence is CASSFRNGNEQYF. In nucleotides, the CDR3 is TGTGCCAGCAGCTTCCGGAACGGCAACGAGCAGTACTTC.

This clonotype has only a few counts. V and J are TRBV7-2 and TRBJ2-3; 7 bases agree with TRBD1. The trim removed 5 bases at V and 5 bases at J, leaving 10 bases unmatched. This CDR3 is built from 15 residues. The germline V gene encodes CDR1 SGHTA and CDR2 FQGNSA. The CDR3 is CASSRQGVGGDTQYF. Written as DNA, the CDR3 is TGTGCCAGCAGCCGACAGGGAGTTGGTGGAGATACGCAGTATTTT.

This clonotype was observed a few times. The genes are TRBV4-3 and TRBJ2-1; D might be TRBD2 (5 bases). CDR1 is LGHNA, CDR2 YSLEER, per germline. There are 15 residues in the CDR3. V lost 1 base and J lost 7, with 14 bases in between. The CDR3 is CASSQALLVTNEQFF. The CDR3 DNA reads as TGCGCCAGCAGCCAAGCCTTACTAGTCACGAATGAGCAGTTCTTC.

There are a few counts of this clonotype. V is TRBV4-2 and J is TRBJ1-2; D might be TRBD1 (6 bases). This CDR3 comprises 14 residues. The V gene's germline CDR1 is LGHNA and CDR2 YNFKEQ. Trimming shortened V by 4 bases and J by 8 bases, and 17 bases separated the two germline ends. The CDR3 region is CASSLDDQGRGYTF. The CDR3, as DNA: TGTGCCAGCAGCCTCGACGATCAGGGGCGAGGCTACACCTTC.

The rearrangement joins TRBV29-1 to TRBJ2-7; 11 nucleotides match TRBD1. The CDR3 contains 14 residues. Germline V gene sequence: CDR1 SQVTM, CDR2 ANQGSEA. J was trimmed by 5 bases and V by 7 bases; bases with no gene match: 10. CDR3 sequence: CSASGQGVANEQYF. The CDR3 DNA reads TGCAGCGCATCGGGACAGGGGGTAGCTAACGAGCAGTACTTC.

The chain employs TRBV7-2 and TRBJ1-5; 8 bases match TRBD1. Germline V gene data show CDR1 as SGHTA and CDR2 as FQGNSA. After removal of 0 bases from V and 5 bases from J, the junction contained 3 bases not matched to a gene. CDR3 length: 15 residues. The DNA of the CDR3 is TGTGCCAGCAGCTTAGCCGGACAGGGTCATCAGCCCCAGCATTTT. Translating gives CASSLAGQGHQPQHF. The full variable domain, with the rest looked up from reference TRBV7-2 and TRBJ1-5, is GAGVSQSPSNKVTEKGKDVELRCDPISGHTALYWYRQSLGQGLEFLIYFQGNSAPDKSGLPSDRFSAERTGGSVSTLTIQRTQQEDSAVYLCASSLAGQGHQPQHFGDGTRLSIL.

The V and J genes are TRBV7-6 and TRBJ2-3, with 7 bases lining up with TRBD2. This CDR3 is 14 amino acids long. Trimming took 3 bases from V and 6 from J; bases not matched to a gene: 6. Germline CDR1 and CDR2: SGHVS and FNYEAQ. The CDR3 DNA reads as TGTGCCAGCAGCTTGGGGGGGGTTCAGGATACGCAGTATTTT. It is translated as CASSLGGVQDTQYF. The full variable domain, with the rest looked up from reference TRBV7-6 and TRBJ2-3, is GAGVSQSPRYKVTKRGQDVALRCDPISGHVSLYWYRQALGQGPEFLTYFNYEAQQDKSGLPNDRFSAERPEGSISTLTIQRTEQRDSAMYRCASSLGGVQDTQYFGPGTRLTVL.

The CDR3 nucleotides are TGCAGTGCTAGAGCCCGGGGGGGGTTTCGCACAGATACGCAGTATTTT. Translation: CSARARGGFRTDTQYF. The chain carries TRBV20-1 and TRBJ2-3, with TRBD2 identical over 8 bases. V was clipped by 1 base and J by 1 base; unmatched bases: 7. CDR1 and CDR2 (germline): DFQATT, SNEGSKA (reference sequence). The CDR3 sequence is 16 residues long.

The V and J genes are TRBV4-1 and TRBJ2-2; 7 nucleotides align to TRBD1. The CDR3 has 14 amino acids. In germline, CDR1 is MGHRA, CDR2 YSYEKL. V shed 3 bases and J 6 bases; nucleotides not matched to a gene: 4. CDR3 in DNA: TGCGCCAGCAGCCAGGCAGACAGGGCCGGGGAGCTGTTTTTT. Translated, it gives CASSQADRAGELFF.

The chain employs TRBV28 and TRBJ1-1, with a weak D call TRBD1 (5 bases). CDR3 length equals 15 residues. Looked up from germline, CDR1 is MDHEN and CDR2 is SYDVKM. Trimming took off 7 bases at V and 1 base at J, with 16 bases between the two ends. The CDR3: CASTPLGVWNTEAFF. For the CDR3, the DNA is TGTGCCAGCACACCCCTGGGGGTTTGGAACACTGAAGCTTTCTTT.